These T cell receptor beta chains were read from a single sample in a study of T cell changes during pregnancy in multiple sclerosis. TCRdb's table, derived via immunoSEQ multiplex PCR, lists solely in-frame clones and lacks some. The table includes 90,000 to 95,000 clones, 75% to 95% detected once. Sequencing was performed on peripheral blood, taken before pregnancy. These receptors were collected from a female donor with multiple sclerosis, enrolled in a pregnancy study. Both conserved end residues are part of each CDR3. D genes are given only for firm matches. Some rows have no size entry. The others give once, few or many, or a class for an expanded clone.

once | - | TRBJ2-7 | TRBV7-9 | CASSLVVSSYEQYF | TGTGCCAGCAGCTTAGTGGTGAGCTCCTACGAGCAGTACTTC
- | TRBD1 | TRBJ1-2 | TRBV6-6 | CASSRDRPYGYTF | TGTGCCAGCAGTCGGGACAGACCCTATGGCTACACCTTC
- | TRBD1 | TRBJ1-1 | TRBV29-1 | CSVWDRLNTEAFF | TGCAGCGTTTGGGACAGGCTGAACACTGAAGCTTTCTTT
- | - | TRBJ1-5 | TRBV15 | CATSRGGSNQPQHF | TGTGCCACCAGCAGGGGGGGTAGCAATCAGCCCCAGCATTTT
- | TRBD1 | TRBJ1-5 | TRBV6-4 | CASSVQGGSNQPQHF | TGTGCCAGCAGTGTACAGGGGGGAAGCAATCAGCCCCAGCATTTT
- | TRBD2 | TRBJ2-1 | TRBV4-1 | CASSPTSGEYNEQFF | TGCGCCAGCAGCCCAACTAGCGGGGAGTACAATGAGCAGTTCTTC
- | - | TRBJ2-2 | TRBV6-5 | CASSPLTPTGELFF | TGTGCCAGCAGCCCACTCACCCCCACCGGGGAGCTGTTTTTT
- | TRBD2 | TRBJ2-3 | TRBV6-5 | CASSYWEGLKYTQYF | TGTGCCAGCAGTTATTGGGAGGGGCTCAAATATACGCAGTATTTT
once | - | TRBJ2-7 | TRBV2 | CASSRTLFYEQYF | TGTGCCAGCAGTAGGACTCTTTTCTACGAGCAGTACTTC
- | - | TRBJ2-7 | TRBV7-2 | CASSLVLPPLDEQYF | TGTGCCAGCAGCTTAGTCTTACCCCCCCTAGACGAGCAGTACTTC
- | - | TRBJ1-5 | TRBV7-9 | CASSIGGERQPQHF | TGTGCCAGCAGCATAGGGGGGGAAAGGCAGCCCCAGCATTTT
- | TRBD1 | TRBJ1-1 | TRBV30 | CAWVPGGATLLEAFF | TGTGCCTGGGTACCAGGGGGCGCCACTCTGTTGGAAGCTTTCTTT
- | TRBD2 | TRBJ2-2 | TRBV7-9 | CASSSYRTKRDGTGELFF | TGTGCCAGCAGCTCCTACCGAACGAAGCGGGACGGAACCGGGGAGCTGTTTTTT
few | TRBD1 | TRBJ2-7 | TRBV7-2 | CASSAGTAYEQYF | TGTGCCAGCAGCGCCGGGACAGCCTACGAGCAGTACTTC
- | - | TRBJ1-5 | TRBV4-3 | CASSQVSGDQPQHF | TGCGCCAGCAGCCAAGTTTCGGGGGATCAGCCCCAGCATTTT
- | TRBD1 | TRBJ2-7 | TRBV6-4 | CASSPIPGQGEQYF | TGTGCCAGCAGTCCGATACCGGGACAGGGTGAGCAGTACTTC
once | TRBD2 | TRBJ2-5 | TRBV27 | CAWPRGEGSKETQYF | TGTGCCTGGCCCCGAGGGGAGGGCTCCAAAGAGACCCAGTACTTC
- | - | TRBJ2-7 | TRBV21-1 | CASSKELAREQYF | TGTGCCAGCAGCAAAGAACTTGCTCGGGAGCAGTACTTC
- | - | TRBJ1-2 | TRBV15 | CATSREGAAANYGYTF | TGTGCCACCAGCAGAGAAGGCGCGGCGGCAAACTATGGCTACACCTTC
- | - | TRBJ2-5 | TRBV9 | CASSVVSGVRETQYF | TGTGCCAGCAGCGTAGTTAGCGGAGTCCGGGAGACCCAGTACTTC
- | TRBD1 | TRBJ1-5 | TRBV19 | CASSARTGEKQPQHF | TGTGCCAGTAGCGCGAGGACAGGGGAAAAACAGCCCCAGCATTTT
once | - | TRBJ1-1 | TRBV5-4 | CASSLFINTEAFF | TGTGCCAGCAGCTTGTTTATAAACACTGAAGCTTTCTTT
- | TRBD1 | TRBJ1-4 | TRBV10-2 | CASSRTGATNEKLFF | TGCGCCAGCAGTCGAACAGGGGCAACTAATGAAAAACTGTTTTTT
- | - | TRBJ2-1 | TRBV19 | CASRSGGGRYNEQFF | TGTGCCAGTAGGTCGGGGGGCGGGCGCTACAATGAGCAGTTCTTC
- | TRBD1 | TRBJ2-5 | TRBV12-5 | CASGLEFPGTAQETQYF | TGTGCTAGTGGTTTGGAGTTTCCAGGGACAGCTCAAGAGACCCAGTACTTC
- | TRBD2 | TRBJ2-5 | TRBV5-1 | CASSSGGPIETQYF | TGCGCCAGCTCTTCGGGGGGGCCGATCGAGACCCAGTACTTC
- | - | TRBJ1-2 | TRBV7-9 | CASSPRTALTDSYGYTF | TGTGCCAGCAGCCCCCGGACGGCTTTGACAGATAGCTATGGCTACACCTTC
- | TRBD1 | TRBJ1-2 | TRBV7-2 | CASSFTRQGSNGYTF | TGTGCCAGCAGCTTTACGCGACAGGGGTCTAATGGCTACACCTTC
- | TRBD1 | TRBJ1-5 | TRBV6-5 | CASSADRGTQPQHF | TGTGCCAGCAGTGCGGACAGGGGGACTCAGCCCCAGCATTTT
- | TRBD1 | TRBJ1-4 | TRBV6-5 | CASSSHRGRNEKLFF | TGTGCCAGCAGTTCCCACAGGGGGAGGAATGAAAAACTGTTTTTT
- | TRBD2 | TRBJ2-1 | TRBV7-3 | CASSLNRGGYNEQFF | TGTGCCAGCAGCTTAAACCGGGGAGGGTACAATGAGCAGTTCTTC
- | - | TRBJ2-3 | TRBV27 | CASSETPHTQYF | TGTGCCAGCTCCGAGACTCCACATACGCAGTATTTT
once | - | TRBJ1-5 | TRBV6-1 | CASSRGFSNQPQHF | TGTGCCAGCAGTCGGGGGTTTAGCAATCAGCCCCAGCATTTT
- | - | TRBJ2-1 | TRBV27 | CASARQGSYNEQFF | TGTGCCAGTGCTAGGCAGGGCTCCTACAATGAGCAGTTCTTC